The 25 T cell receptor beta chains in this list originate from one sample, sequenced in a study of blood T cell repertoires in COVID-19. Here immunoSEQ multiplex PCR was the method, and the copy in TCRdb shows in-frame clones only, minus some. This sample has about 110,000 clones; 60% to 85% occur once, and the top ten carry less than 2%. What was sequenced was peripheral blood. The receptor set was obtained from a woman aged 40 to 55 with acute or convalescent COVID-19.

This clone was counted between two and nine times. The CDR3 loop reads CASSPESGYEQYF. CDR3 coding DNA: TGTGCCAGCTCACCAGAGTCCGGCTACGAGCAGTACTTC. The V gene is TRBV18, the J gene TRBJ2-7; D is uncertain. CDR1 is KGHSH, CDR2 LQKENI, per germline. The CDR3 sequence is 13 residues long. Trimming left V 2 bases short and J 3 bases short, with 8 bases between.

The chain is built from TRBV5-4 and TRBJ2-5, with D uncertain. Germline V gene lookup returns CDR1 SGHNT and CDR2 YYREEE (reference sequence). V was cut by 1 base and J by 4 bases, with 8 bases left in between. The CDR3 sequence is 13 residues long. The CDR3 DNA follows: TGTGCCAGCAGCTTGATAGGCGGAGAGACCCAGTACTTC. As protein: CASSLIGGETQYF.

This rearrangement joins TRBV18 to TRBJ1-2, with 12 bases lining up with TRBD1. Looked up from germline, CDR1 is KGHSH and CDR2 is LQKENI. The length of the CDR3 is 16 residues. With 3 bases clipped from V and 8 bases from J, the junction kept 10 bases outside the gene matches. CDR3 amino acids: CASSPGQGAQDGGYTF. For the CDR3, the DNA is TGTGCCAGCTCACCGGGACAGGGGGCGCAGGATGGGGGCTACACCTTC.

The gene calls are TRBV14 and TRBJ2-3; 9 bases agree with TRBD1. J lost 4 bases, V lost 4 bases, and 6 bases had no gene match. The CDR3 has 15 amino acids. Per germline, CDR1 SGHDN and CDR2 FVKESK. Written as DNA, the CDR3 is TGTGCCAGCAGCCGACGGACAGGGGTCGCAGATACGCAGTATTTT. Protein sequence: CASSRRTGVADTQYF. The full variable domain, rest sourced from reference TRBV14 and TRBJ2-3, is EAGVTQFPSHSVIEKGQTVTLRCDPISGHDNLYWYRRVMGKEIKFLLHFVKESKQDESGMPNNRFLAERTGGTYSTLKVQPAELEDSGVYFCASSRRTGVADTQYFGPGTRLTVL.

The chain employs TRBV7-2 and TRBJ2-7; no reliable D call. The V end was cut by 5 bases, the J end by 6 bases, with 11 bases between. Germline V CDR1 and CDR2: SGHTA, FQGNSA. The CDR3 runs to 12 residues. The CDR3 loop is CASSVRIGEQYF. The CDR3 DNA follows: TGTGCCAGCAGCGTCCGAATCGGCGAGCAGTACTTC.

The genes are TRBV3-1 (or the pseudogene TRBV3-2) and TRBJ2-5; 8 nucleotides agree with TRBD1. V was clipped by 4 bases and J by 1 base; unmatched bases: 5. CDR3 length equals 15 residues. CDR1 is LGHDT and CDR2 is YNNKEL in the germline V gene (reference sequence). The DNA of the CDR3 is TGTGCCAGCAGCCCGGGACAGGCTATCCAAGAGACCCAGTACTTC. Its translation is CASSPGQAIQETQYF.

This sequence joins TRBV28 and TRBJ2-7; the D gene is possibly TRBD1 (6 bases). The CDR3 totals 17 residues. V lost 6 bases to trimming and J lost 0 bases, with 21 bases between them. The V gene's germline CDR1 is MDHEN and CDR2 SYDVKM. CDR3 amino acids: CASSDRTGQPNSYEQYF. CDR3 nucleotides: TGTGCCAGCAGCGACCGGACTGGACAGCCTAACTCCTACGAGCAGTACTTC.

The rearrangement links TRBV12-3 or TRBV12-4 to TRBJ1-1; TRBD1 agrees at 8 bases. V lost 6 bases, J lost 5 bases, and 5 bases stayed unmatched. The CDR3 loop spans 13 amino acids. As DNA, the CDR3 is TGTGCCAGCAGCACAGGGGGACGAACTGAAGCTTTCTTT. Protein sequence: CASSTGGRTEAFF.

Written as DNA, the CDR3 is TGTGCCAGCAGTTACTACGGACTAGCGGGAGGCTACGAGCAGTACTTC. Translating it yields CASSYYGLAGGYEQYF. The V gene is TRBV6-5, the J gene TRBJ2-7; 14 positions agree with TRBD2. Germline trimming cut 1 base from V and 3 bases from J; bases unmatched to any gene: 2. Germline V CDR1 and CDR2: MNHEY, SVGAGI. This CDR3 is 16 amino acids long.

The chain is built from TRBV28 and TRBJ1-6; D may be TRBD1 (6 bases). This CDR3 has 16 residues. Germline assignment: CDR1 MDHEN and CDR2 SYDVKM. Trimming stripped 8 bases from V and 7 bases from J, with 21 bases between. CDR3 bases: TGTGCCAGCGATTTAAGTGGGGGCGCCAAGAATTCACCCCTCCACTTT. Translating gives CASDLSGGAKNSPLHF.

This sequence joins TRBV5-1 and TRBJ1-6; D unresolved. The CDR3 sequence is 13 residues long. Germline V gene lookup returns CDR1 SGHRS and CDR2 YFSETQ. V shed 2 bases and J shed 5 bases, with 5 bases lying between them. The CDR3 loop reads CASSFTDNSPLHF. CDR3 sequence (DNA): TGCGCCAGCAGCTTCACGGATAATTCACCCCTCCACTTT. The full variable domain, with the rest looked up from reference TRBV5-1 and TRBJ1-6, is KAGVTQTPRYLIKTRGQQVTLSCSPISGHRSVSWYQQTPGQGLQFLFEYFSETQRNKGNFPGRFSGRQFSNSRSEMNVSTLELGDSALYLCASSFTDNSPLHFGNGTRLTVT.

Here the CDR3 reads CAWSGGLTSTDTQYF. CDR3 DNA sequence: TGTGCCTGGTCGGGGGGACTCACTAGCACAGATACGCAGTATTTT. This rearrangement joins TRBV30 to TRBJ2-3; 7 bases are a match to TRBD2. Germline V gives CDR1 GTSNPN, CDR2 SVGIG (reference sequence). CDR3 length: 15 residues. Germline trimming cut 5 bases from V and 0 bases from J; bases unmatched to any gene: 8.

J is TRBJ2-1 and V is TRBV30; a weak D match, TRBD1 (5 bases). The CDR3 sequence is 14 residues long. The germline gives CDR1 GTSNPN, CDR2 SVGIG (reference sequence). V lost 4 bases and J lost 1, with 11 bases in between. DNA for the CDR3: TGTGCCTGGAACGGACATGTATCCTACAATGAGCAGTTCTTC. It translates to CAWNGHVSYNEQFF.

The chain recombines TRBV14 with TRBJ2-7; D is possibly TRBD1 (6 bases). The V gene's germline CDR1 is SGHDN and CDR2 FVKESK. CDR3 length: 16 amino acids. Trimming stripped 1 base from V and 0 bases from J, with 13 bases between. CDR3 region: CASSQGMGTPSYEQYF. In nucleotides, the CDR3 is TGTGCCAGCAGCCAAGGAATGGGGACACCCTCCTACGAGCAGTACTTC.

The chain recombines TRBV2 with TRBJ1-5; 8 bases map to TRBD1. CDR3 length: 14 amino acids. J gave up 7 bases and V 2 bases, and 4 bases lay outside the gene matches. CDR1 and CDR2 from the germline V gene are SNHLY and FYNNEI. CDR3 sequence reads: CASSEQGAGQPQHF. The CDR3 DNA follows: TGTGCCAGCAGTGAACAGGGGGCCGGACAGCCCCAGCATTTT.

V is TRBV7-9 and J is TRBJ2-3, with 9 nucleotides matching TRBD1. V trimming: 5 bases; J trimming: 4 bases; junction bases outside the gene matches: 10. The CDR3 has 16 residues. Germline V CDR1 and CDR2: SEHNR, FQNEAQ (reference sequence). The CDR3 protein is CASSPSGDRGSDTQYF. In nucleotides, the CDR3 is TGTGCCAGCAGCCCCAGCGGCGACAGGGGGTCAGATACGCAGTATTTT. Full variable domain (missing parts from reference TRBV7-9 and TRBJ2-3): DTGVSQNPRHKITKRGQNVTFRCDPISEHNRLYWYRQTLGQGPEFLTYFQNEAQLEKSRLLSDRFSAERPKGSFSTLEIQRTEQGDSAMYLCASSPSGDRGSDTQYFGPGTRLTVL.

The DNA for the CDR3 is TGTGCCAGCAGTTCCAAACCCTCTCACACGGGACTAGCGGCTGGGGCCAACGTCCTGACTTTC. Encoded protein: CASSSKPSHTGLAAGANVLTF. The V and J genes are TRBV28 and TRBJ2-6; 11 bases agree with TRBD2. The V gene end was trimmed by 4 bases and the J gene end by 2 bases; junction bases not matched to a gene: 16. The CDR3 has 21 amino acids. Germline lookup yields CDR1 MDHEN and CDR2 SYDVKM.

The chain recombines TRBV7-9 with TRBJ2-3, with 10 bases aligning to TRBD1. J gave up 4 bases and V 5 bases, and 12 bases lay outside the gene matches. This CDR3 spans 17 amino acids. Germline CDR1 is SEHNR and CDR2 is FQNEAQ (reference sequence). CDR3 region: CASSNPPGTGVSDTQYF. CDR3 sequence (DNA): TGTGCCAGCAGCAACCCTCCCGGGACAGGGGTTTCAGATACGCAGTATTTT.

The V call is TRBV9, the J call TRBJ1-1; D possibly corresponds to TRBD1 (5 bases). V lost 1 base to trimming and J lost 5 bases, with 9 bases between them. Germline CDR1 reads SGDLS; CDR2 reads YYNGEE. The CDR3 sequence is 13 residues long. The CDR3 DNA reads TGTGCCAGCAGCGTACAGGGTGAAACTGAAGCTTTCTTT. This codes for CASSVQGETEAFF. Combining the CDR3 with reference TRBV9 and TRBJ1-1 gives the whole variable domain DSGVTQTPKHLITATGQRVTLRCSPRSGDLSVYWYQQSLDQGLQFLIQYYNGEERAKGNILERFSAQQFPDLHSELNLSSLELGDSALYFCASSVQGETEAFFGQGTRLTVV.

This clone has a count of ten or more. This sequence joins TRBV15 and TRBJ1-6; 8 nucleotides line up with TRBD1. The germline V gene has CDR1 LNHNV and CDR2 YYDKDF (reference sequence). The CDR3 loop spans 16 amino acids. The V segment lost 1 base and the J segment 2 bases; nucleotides outside the gene matches: 1. The CDR3 protein is CATSRGQGTYNSPLHF. CDR3 in DNA: TGTGCCACCAGCAGAGGACAGGGGACCTATAATTCACCCCTCCACTTT.

This clone was counted a single time. The chain carries TRBV15 and TRBJ2-5, with D possibly being TRBD1 (5 bases). This CDR3 comprises 13 residues. Trimming took off 5 bases at V and 3 bases at J, with 10 bases between the two ends. CDR1 LNHNV and CDR2 YYDKDF come from the germline V gene (reference sequence). CDR3 nucleotides: TGTGCCACCAGCCTAGACAGCGAAGAGACCCAGTACTTC. This gives the protein CATSLDSEETQYF.

J is TRBJ1-1 and V is TRBV6-6; 7 bases line up with TRBD1. Looked up from germline, CDR1 is MNHNY and CDR2 is SVGAGI (reference sequence). Germline trimming cut 5 bases from V and 8 bases from J; bases unmatched to any gene: 5. This CDR3 contains 12 residues. CDR3: CASSQQGREAFF. The CDR3 DNA sequence: TGTGCCAGCAGTCAACAGGGGAGGGAAGCTTTCTTT.

This clone was observed a few times. V and J are TRBV28 and TRBJ2-1, with TRBD2 identical over 11 bases. V trimming: 5 bases; J trimming: 7 bases; junction bases outside the gene matches: 10. The germline gives CDR1 MDHEN, CDR2 SYDVKM. The CDR3 has 16 residues. The CDR3: CASSLSSGGSINEQFF. CDR3 bases: TGTGCCAGCAGTCTTTCTAGCGGGGGGAGTATTAATGAGCAGTTCTTC. Together with reference TRBV28 and TRBJ2-1, the CDR3 gives the full variable domain: DVKVTQSSRYLVKRTGEKVFLECVQDMDHENMFWYRQDPGLGLRLIYFSYDVKMKEKGDIPEGYSVSREKKERFSLILESASTNQTSMYLCASSLSSGGSINEQFFGPGTRLTVL.

The count of this clone is one. The chain combines TRBV10-3 with TRBJ2-5, with D uncertain. The germline CDR1 and CDR2 sequences are ENHRY and SYGVKD. V shed 6 bases and J shed 1 base, with 21 bases lying between them. The CDR3 contains 17 residues. The DNA of the CDR3 is TGTGCCATCAGCGTGGCTGAGGCGGCCCCCTTCCAAGAGACCCAGTACTTC. The encoded protein is CAISVAEAAPFQETQYF.

J is TRBJ2-1 and V is TRBV6-5; D is unresolved. The ends were cut back, 0 bases at V and 6 bases at J, with 6 bases in the middle. CDR1 is MNHEY, CDR2 SVGAGI, per germline. The CDR3 spans 13 residues. This CDR3 reads CASSYSSVNEQFF. The CDR3 DNA follows: TGTGCCAGCAGTTACTCGTCCGTCAATGAGCAGTTCTTC.